The clone carrying this T cell receptor beta chain appeared once. Generated by immunoSEQ multiplex PCR, the TCRdb table keeps only in-frame clones and is missing some. The sample contains about 170,000 clones, around 80% of which appear only once. Germline V CDR1 and CDR2: LNHDA, SQIVND (reference sequence). With 7 bases clipped from V and 3 bases from J, the junction kept 5 bases outside the gene matches. This CDR3 has 13 amino acids. The data stem from a study of blood T cell repertoires in COVID-19. At the level of the study: Donors in the United States, Italy and Spain gave samples during acute or convalescent COVID-19. Sources were T cells, B-cell-depleted T cells, or PBMCs; the material itself was cDNA or gDNA.

This chain links TRBV19 with TRBJ2-7, with 8 bases fitting TRBD1. The origin of this receptor is a woman between 65 and 79 years old who had recovered from COVID-19. Input material: peripheral blood. CDR3 sequence reads: CASTTGTGYEQYF. The CDR3 coding sequence is TGTGCCAGTACCACCGGGACAGGCTACGAGCAGTACTTC.